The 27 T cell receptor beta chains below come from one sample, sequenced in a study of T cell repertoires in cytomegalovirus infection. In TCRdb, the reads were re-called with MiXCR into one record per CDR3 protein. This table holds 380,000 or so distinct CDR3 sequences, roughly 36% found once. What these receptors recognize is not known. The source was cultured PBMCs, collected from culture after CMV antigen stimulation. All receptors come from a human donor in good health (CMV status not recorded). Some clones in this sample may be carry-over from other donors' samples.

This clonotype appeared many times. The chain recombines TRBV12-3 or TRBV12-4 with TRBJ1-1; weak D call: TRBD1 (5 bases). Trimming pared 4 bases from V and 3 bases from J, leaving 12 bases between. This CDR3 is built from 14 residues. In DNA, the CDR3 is TGTGCCAGCAGTTCGGGGGGTCGGGACACTGAAGCTTTCTTT. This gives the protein CASSSGGRDTEAFF.

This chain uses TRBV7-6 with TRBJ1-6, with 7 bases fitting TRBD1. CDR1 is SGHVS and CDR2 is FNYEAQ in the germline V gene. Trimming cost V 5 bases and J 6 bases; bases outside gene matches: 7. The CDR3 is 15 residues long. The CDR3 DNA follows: TGTGCCAGCAGCCTTCGGGACAGTGCTAATTCACCCCTCCACTTT. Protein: CASSLRDSANSPLHF.

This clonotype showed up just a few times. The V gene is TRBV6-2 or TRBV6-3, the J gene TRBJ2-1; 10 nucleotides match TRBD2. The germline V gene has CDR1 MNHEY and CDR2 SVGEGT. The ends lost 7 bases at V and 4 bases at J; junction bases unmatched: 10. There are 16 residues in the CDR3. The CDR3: CASTDLLAGTYNEQFF. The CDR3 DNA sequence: TGTGCCAGCACCGACCTACTAGCGGGGACATACAATGAGCAGTTCTTC.

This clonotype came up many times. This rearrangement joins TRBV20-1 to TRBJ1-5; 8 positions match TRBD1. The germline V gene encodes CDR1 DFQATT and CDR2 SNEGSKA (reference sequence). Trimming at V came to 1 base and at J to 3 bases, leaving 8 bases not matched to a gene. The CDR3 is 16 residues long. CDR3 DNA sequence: TGCAGTGCTAGAGGCACCCCGACAGGGGTCAATCAGCCCCAGCATTTT. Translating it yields CSARGTPTGVNQPQHF.

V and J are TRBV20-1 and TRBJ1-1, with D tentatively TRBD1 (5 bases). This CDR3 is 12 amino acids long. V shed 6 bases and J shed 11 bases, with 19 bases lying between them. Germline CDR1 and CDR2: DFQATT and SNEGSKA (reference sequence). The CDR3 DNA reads TGCAGTGCCATCCGGCCCGGGGCTTCCGCTTTCTTT. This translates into CSAIRPGASAFF.

The DNA for the CDR3 is TGTGCCAGCGGGGGACAGGGTTCCTACGAGCAGTACTTC. Amino acid sequence: CASGGQGSYEQYF. The chain links TRBV28 to TRBJ2-7; the match to TRBD1 covers 9 bases. Germline values: CDR1 MDHEN, CDR2 SYDVKM. This CDR3 spans 13 amino acids. V shed 8 bases and J 1 base; nucleotides not matched to a gene: 3.

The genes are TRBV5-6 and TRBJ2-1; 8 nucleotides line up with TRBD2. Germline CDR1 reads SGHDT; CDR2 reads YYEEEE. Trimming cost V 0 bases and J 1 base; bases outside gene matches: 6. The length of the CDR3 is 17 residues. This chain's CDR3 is CASSLGSGRNSYNEQFF. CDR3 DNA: TGTGCCAGCAGCTTGGGAAGCGGGAGAAATTCCTACAATGAGCAGTTCTTC.

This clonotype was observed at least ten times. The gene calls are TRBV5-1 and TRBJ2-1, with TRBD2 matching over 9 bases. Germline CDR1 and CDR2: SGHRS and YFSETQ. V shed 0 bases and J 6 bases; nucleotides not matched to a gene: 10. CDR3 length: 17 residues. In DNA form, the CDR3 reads TGCGCCAGCAGCTTGGGGATTAGCGGGAGTTTTCGCAATGAGCAGTTCTTC. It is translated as CASSLGISGSFRNEQFF.

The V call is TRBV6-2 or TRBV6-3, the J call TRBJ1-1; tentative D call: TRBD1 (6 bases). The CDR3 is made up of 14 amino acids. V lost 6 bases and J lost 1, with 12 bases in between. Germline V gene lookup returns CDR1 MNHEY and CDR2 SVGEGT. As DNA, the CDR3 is TGTGCCAGCAGCCCCCGACAGGCGAACACTGAAGCTTTCTTT. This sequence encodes CASSPRQANTEAFF.

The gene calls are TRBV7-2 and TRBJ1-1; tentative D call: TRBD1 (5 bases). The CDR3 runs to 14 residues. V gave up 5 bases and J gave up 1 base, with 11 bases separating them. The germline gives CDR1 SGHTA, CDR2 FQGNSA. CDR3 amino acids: CASSPGLRNTEAFF. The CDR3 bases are TGTGCCAGCAGCCCGGGACTGAGGAACACTGAAGCTTTCTTT. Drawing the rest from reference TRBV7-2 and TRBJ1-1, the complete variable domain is GAGVSQSPSNKVTEKGKDVELRCDPISGHTALYWYRQSLGQGLEFLIYFQGNSAPDKSGLPSDRFSAERTGGSVSTLTIQRTQQEDSAVYLCASSPGLRNTEAFFGQGTRLTVV.

The CDR3, as DNA: TGCGCCAGCAGCCAAGTTAATGAGCAGTTCTTC. It encodes CASSQVNEQFF. The chain combines TRBV4-1 with TRBJ2-1, with D unclear. Germline V gene data show CDR1 as MGHRA and CDR2 as YSYEKL. This CDR3 is 11 amino acids long. Trimming shortened V by 1 base and J by 7 bases, and 2 bases separated the two germline ends.

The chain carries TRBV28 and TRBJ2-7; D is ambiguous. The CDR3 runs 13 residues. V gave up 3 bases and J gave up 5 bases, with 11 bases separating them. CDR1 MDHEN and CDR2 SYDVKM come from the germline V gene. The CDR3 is CASSFPASNEQYF. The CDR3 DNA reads TGTGCCAGCAGTTTCCCGGCATCCAACGAGCAGTACTTC.

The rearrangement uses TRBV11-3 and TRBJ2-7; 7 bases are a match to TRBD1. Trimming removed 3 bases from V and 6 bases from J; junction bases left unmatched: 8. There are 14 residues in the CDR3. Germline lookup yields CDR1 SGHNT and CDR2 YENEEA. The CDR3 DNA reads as TGTGCCAGCAGCTTCGGGACAGCAGCAGCCGAGCAGTACTTC. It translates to CASSFGTAAAEQYF.

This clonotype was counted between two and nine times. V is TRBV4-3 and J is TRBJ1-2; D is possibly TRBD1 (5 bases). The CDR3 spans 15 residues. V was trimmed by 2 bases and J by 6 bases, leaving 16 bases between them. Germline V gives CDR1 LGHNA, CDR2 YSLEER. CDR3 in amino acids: CASSQRVEGYDGYTF. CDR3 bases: TGCGCCAGCAGCCAACGCGTGGAGGGGTACGATGGCTACACCTTC.

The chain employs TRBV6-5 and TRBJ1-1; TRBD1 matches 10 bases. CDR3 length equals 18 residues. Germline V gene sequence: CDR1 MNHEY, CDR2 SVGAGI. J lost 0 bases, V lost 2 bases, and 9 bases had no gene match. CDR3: CASSYKFAGTGVNTEAFF. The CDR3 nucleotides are TGTGCCAGCAGTTACAAATTCGCCGGGACAGGGGTGAACACTGAAGCTTTCTTT.

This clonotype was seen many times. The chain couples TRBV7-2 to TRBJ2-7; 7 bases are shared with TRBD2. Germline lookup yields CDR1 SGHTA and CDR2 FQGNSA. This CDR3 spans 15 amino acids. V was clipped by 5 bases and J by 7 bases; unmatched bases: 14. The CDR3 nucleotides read TGTGCCAGCAGCCCAGTGTCAGGGCCGGGGGGAGAGCAGTACTTC. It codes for CASSPVSGPGGEQYF.

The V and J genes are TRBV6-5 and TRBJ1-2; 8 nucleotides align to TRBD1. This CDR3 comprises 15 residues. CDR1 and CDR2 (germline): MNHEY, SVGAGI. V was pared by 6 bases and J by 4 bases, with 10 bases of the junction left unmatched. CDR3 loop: CASRADREYIYGYTF. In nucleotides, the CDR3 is TGTGCCAGCAGAGCGGACAGGGAGTATATCTATGGCTACACCTTC.

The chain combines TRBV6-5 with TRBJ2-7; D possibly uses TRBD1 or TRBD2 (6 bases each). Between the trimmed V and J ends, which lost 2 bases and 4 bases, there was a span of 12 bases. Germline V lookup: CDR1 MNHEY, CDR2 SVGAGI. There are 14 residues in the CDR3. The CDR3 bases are TGTGCCAGCAGTTACAGGGGGGTACTTTACGAGCAGTACTTC. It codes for CASSYRGVLYEQYF.

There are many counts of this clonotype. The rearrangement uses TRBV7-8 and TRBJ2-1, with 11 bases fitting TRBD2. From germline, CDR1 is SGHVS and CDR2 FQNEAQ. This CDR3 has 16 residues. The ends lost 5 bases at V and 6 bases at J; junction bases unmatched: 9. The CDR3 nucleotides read TGTGCCAGCAGCACGGGGACTAGCGGTGTTCCCAATGAGCAGTTCTTC. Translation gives CASSTGTSGVPNEQFF.

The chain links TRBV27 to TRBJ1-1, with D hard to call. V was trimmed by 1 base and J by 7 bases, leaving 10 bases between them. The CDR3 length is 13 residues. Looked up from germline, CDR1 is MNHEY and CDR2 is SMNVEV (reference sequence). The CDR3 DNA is TGTGCCAGCAGTTTATATGGGTATAGTGAAGCTTTCTTT. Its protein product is CASSLYGYSEAFF.

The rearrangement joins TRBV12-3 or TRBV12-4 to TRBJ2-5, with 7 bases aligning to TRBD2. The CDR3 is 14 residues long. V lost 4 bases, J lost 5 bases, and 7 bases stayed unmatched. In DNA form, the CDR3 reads TGTGCCAGCAGTTCCGTAGCGGGTTGGGAGACCCAGTACTTC. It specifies CASSSVAGWETQYF.

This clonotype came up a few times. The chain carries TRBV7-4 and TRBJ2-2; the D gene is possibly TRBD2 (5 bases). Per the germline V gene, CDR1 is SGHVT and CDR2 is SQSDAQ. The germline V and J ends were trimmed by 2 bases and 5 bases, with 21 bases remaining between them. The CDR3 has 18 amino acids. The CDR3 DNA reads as TGTGCCAGCAGCTTAAGTTTCGGTCGGGGAAGTTGGACCGGGGAGCTGTTTTTT. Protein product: CASSLSFGRGSWTGELFF. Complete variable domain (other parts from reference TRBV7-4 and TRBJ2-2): GAGVSQSPRYKVAKRGRDVALRCDSISGHVTLYWYRQTLGQGSEVLTYSQSDAQRDKSGRPSGRFSAERPERSVSTLKIQRTEQGDSAVYLCASSLSFGRGSWTGELFFGEGSRLTVL.

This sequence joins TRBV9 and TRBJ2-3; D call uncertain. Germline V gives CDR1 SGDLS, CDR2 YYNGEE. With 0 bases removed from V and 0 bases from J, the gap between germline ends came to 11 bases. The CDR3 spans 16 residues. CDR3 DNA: TGTGCCAGCAGCGTAGAACTTCCCCCTAGCACAGATACGCAGTATTTT. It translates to CASSVELPPSTDTQYF.

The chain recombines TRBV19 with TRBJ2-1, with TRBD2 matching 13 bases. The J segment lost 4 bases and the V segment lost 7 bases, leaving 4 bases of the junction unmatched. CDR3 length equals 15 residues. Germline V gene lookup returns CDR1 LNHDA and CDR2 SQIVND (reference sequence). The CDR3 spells CASTLLAGGYNEQFF. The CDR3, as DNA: TGTGCCAGTACCTTACTAGCGGGAGGGTACAATGAGCAGTTCTTC.

The CDR3 nucleotides are TGTGCCAGCTCACCAAAATTGCTCGCTAGCACCGAAAGTCAGTTCTTC. As protein: CASSPKLLASTESQFF. V and J are TRBV18 and TRBJ2-1; D is perhaps TRBD2 (5 bases). Between the trimmed V and J ends, which lost 2 bases and 13 bases, there was a span of 24 bases. CDR3 length equals 16 residues. Germline values: CDR1 KGHSH, CDR2 LQKENI.

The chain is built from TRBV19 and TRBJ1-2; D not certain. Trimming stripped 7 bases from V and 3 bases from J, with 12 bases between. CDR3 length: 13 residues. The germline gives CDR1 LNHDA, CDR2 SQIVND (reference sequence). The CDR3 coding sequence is TGTGCCAGTACCATAGGAGGGCACTATGGCTACACCTTC. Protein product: CASTIGGHYGYTF.

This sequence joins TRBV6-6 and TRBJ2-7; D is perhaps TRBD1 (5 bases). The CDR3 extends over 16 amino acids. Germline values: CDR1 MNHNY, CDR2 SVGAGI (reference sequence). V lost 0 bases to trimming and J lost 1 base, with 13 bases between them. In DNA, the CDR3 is TGTGCCAGCAGTTACTCGGGTCAGGGATTATCCTACGAGCAGTACTTC. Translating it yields CASSYSGQGLSYEQYF.